The 15 T cell receptor beta chains below come from one sample, sequenced in a study of T cells after yellow fever vaccination. Each CDR3 protein is one row after TCRdb ran MiXCR on the 5' RACE reads. The sample carries hundreds of thousands of distinct CDR3 sequences, about 14% recorded once. The source material was PBMCs, sampled on the day of the yellow fever booster vaccination. These receptor sequences come from a young man who received the YFV17D yellow fever vaccine.

The rearrangement joins TRBV4-2 to TRBJ2-7, with a tentative D call TRBD2 (6 bases). V was clipped by 3 bases and J by 0 bases, with 21 bases between them. The germline V gene has CDR1 LGHNA and CDR2 YNFKEQ. The length of the CDR3 is 18 residues. CDR3 residues: CASSHPKGGSGSSYEQYF. CDR3 sequence (DNA): TGTGCCAGCAGCCACCCAAAGGGAGGTAGCGGCTCCTCCTACGAGCAGTACTTC.

The rearrangement links TRBV6-6 to TRBJ2-7; D is unresolved. V lost 7 bases to trimming and J lost 2 bases, with 6 bases between them. The CDR3 spans 11 residues. Germline values: CDR1 MNHNY, CDR2 SVGAGI (reference sequence). The DNA for the CDR3 is TGTGCCAGCACTGGCACCTACGAGCAGTACTTC. Amino acids: CASTGTYEQYF.

This clonotype occurred a few times. The rearrangement joins TRBV5-5 to TRBJ2-6; D might be TRBD2 (5 bases). Germline V CDR1 and CDR2: SGHKS, YYEKEE (reference sequence). Trimming removed 7 bases from V and 0 bases from J, with 5 bases in between. The CDR3 has 13 amino acids. The CDR3 DNA is TGTGCCAGCGGAGGCTCTGGGGCCAACGTCCTGACTTTC. Its protein is CASGGSGANVLTF.

V gene TRBV4-3 combines with J gene TRBJ2-1; D is unresolved. The CDR3 runs to 17 residues. Germline-derived CDR1 and CDR2 are LGHNA and YSLEER. The germline V and J ends were trimmed by 3 bases and 6 bases, with 21 bases remaining between them. CDR3: CASSQAYSAWRANEQFF. For the CDR3, the DNA is TGCGCCAGCAGCCAGGCGTACTCTGCCTGGCGCGCCAATGAGCAGTTCTTC.

The V gene is TRBV23-1, the J gene TRBJ2-5; 12 bases map to TRBD2. TRBV23-1 carries the ORF label, with uncertain function. The length of the CDR3 is 19 residues. Trimming at V came to 3 bases and at J to 1 base, leaving 12 bases not matched to a gene. The CDR3 sequence is CASSQAGLAGCLCQETQYF. In nucleotides, the CDR3 is TGCGCCAGCAGTCAGGCAGGACTAGCGGGATGCCTTTGCCAAGAGACCCAGTACTTC.

The chain joins TRBV5-1 to TRBJ1-3; D gene uncertain. The CDR3 consists of 16 residues. Deletions cut 4 bases from V and 0 bases from J, with 14 bases between. Germline V lookup: CDR1 SGHRS, CDR2 YFSETQ. CDR3: CASSRPDRDSGNTIYF. DNA for the CDR3: TGCGCCAGCAGCCGGCCGGACCGGGACTCTGGAAACACCATATATTTT. Using reference TRBV5-1 and TRBJ1-3 for the parts outside the CDR3, the full variable domain is KAGVTQTPRYLIKTRGQQVTLSCSPISGHRSVSWYQQTPGQGLQFLFEYFSETQRNKGNFPGRFSGRQFSNSRSEMNVSTLELGDSALYLCASSRPDRDSGNTIYFGEGSWLTVV.

The V and J genes are TRBV15 and TRBJ2-3; 8 bases match TRBD1. With 3 bases clipped from V and 4 bases from J, the junction kept 0 bases outside the gene matches. The CDR3 spans 13 residues. Germline CDR1 LNHNV, CDR2 YYDKDF (reference sequence). This CDR3 is CATSRDRADTQYF. In nucleotides, the CDR3 is TGTGCCACCAGCAGGGACAGGGCAGATACGCAGTATTTT.

The V gene is TRBV14, the J gene TRBJ2-2; 12 bases line up with TRBD1. CDR3 size: 18 residues. The ends lost 3 bases at V and 5 bases at J; junction bases unmatched: 10. Germline-derived CDR1 and CDR2 are SGHDN and FVKESK. CDR3 sequence: CASSQPGQGALRTGELFF. The CDR3 nucleotides read TGTGCCAGCAGCCAGCCGGGACAGGGGGCGCTGAGGACCGGGGAGCTGTTTTTT. The full variable domain, with the rest looked up from reference TRBV14 and TRBJ2-2, is EAGVTQFPSHSVIEKGQTVTLRCDPISGHDNLYWYRRVMGKEIKFLLHFVKESKQDESGMPNNRFLAERTGGTYSTLKVQPAELEDSGVYFCASSQPGQGALRTGELFFGEGSRLTVL.

This clonotype came up a few times. The gene calls are TRBV15 and TRBJ1-1, with D tentatively TRBD1 (5 bases). The CDR3 contains 14 residues. V was cut by 5 bases and J by 2 bases, with 12 bases left in between. Germline CDR1 reads LNHNV; CDR2 reads YYDKDF (reference sequence). The CDR3, as DNA: TGTGCCACCAGCCCCCGGGGGTATAACACTGAAGCTTTCTTT. Translation: CATSPRGYNTEAFF.

This clonotype was detected a few times. The chain carries TRBV12-3 or TRBV12-4 and TRBJ2-1, with 9 bases lining up with TRBD2. J lost 3 bases, V lost 5 bases, and 5 bases had no gene match. The length of the CDR3 is 15 residues. This CDR3 is CASSGGSGGYNEQFF. CDR3 in DNA: TGTGCCAGCAGTGGGGGTAGCGGGGGCTACAATGAGCAGTTCTTC.

The J gene is TRBJ2-6, the V gene TRBV29-1, with 7 bases fitting TRBD1. Germline V gives CDR1 SQVTM, CDR2 ANQGSEA. Unmatched junction bases numbered 6, after V lost 7 bases and J lost 0 bases. CDR3 length: 15 amino acids. CDR3 in DNA: TGCAGCGCCTGGGACAGATACTCTGGGGCCAACGTCCTGACTTTC. It yields the protein CSAWDRYSGANVLTF.

The chain joins TRBV12-3 or TRBV12-4 to TRBJ2-7; 7 bases fit TRBD1. The ends lost 6 bases at V and 5 bases at J; junction bases unmatched: 10. This CDR3 contains 14 residues. CDR3 in amino acids: CASSNLTGSNEQYF. The DNA for the CDR3 is TGTGCCAGCAGCAACCTGACAGGGTCGAACGAGCAGTACTTC.

This clonotype occurred a few times. The chain links TRBV7-2 to TRBJ2-1; 10 positions agree with TRBD2. This CDR3 is 13 amino acids long. V shed 6 bases, J shed 10 bases, and the junction held 6 bases outside the gene matches. The germline V gene encodes CDR1 SGHTA and CDR2 FQGNSA. CDR3 DNA: TGTGCCAGCAGAGGCCTAGCGGGAGAGGAGCAGTTCTTC. It is translated as CASRGLAGEEQFF. The complete variable domain, with remaining parts taken from reference TRBV7-2 and TRBJ2-1, reads GAGVSQSPSNKVTEKGKDVELRCDPISGHTALYWYRQSLGQGLEFLIYFQGNSAPDKSGLPSDRFSAERTGGSVSTLTIQRTQQEDSAVYLCASRGLAGEEQFFGPGTRLTVL.

This clonotype has just a few counts. V usage is TRBV5-1 and J usage is TRBJ2-3, with 9 bases matching TRBD2. Trimming took 4 bases from V and 2 from J; bases not matched to a gene: 8. The CDR3 runs 16 residues. The V gene's germline CDR1 is SGHRS and CDR2 YFSETQ. This CDR3 is CASSGRAGGPTDTQYF. The CDR3, as DNA: TGCGCCAGCAGCGGGAGAGCGGGAGGCCCCACAGATACGCAGTATTTT.

CDR3 sequence: CAINNRQGANYEQYF. The CDR3 nucleotides read TGTGCCATCAATAATCGACAGGGGGCCAACTACGAGCAGTACTTC. The chain uses TRBV10-3 and TRBJ2-7; 10 nucleotides match TRBD1. The CDR3 spans 15 residues. The V gene end was trimmed by 7 bases and the J gene end by 3 bases; junction bases not matched to a gene: 9. From germline, CDR1 is ENHRY and CDR2 SYGVKD.